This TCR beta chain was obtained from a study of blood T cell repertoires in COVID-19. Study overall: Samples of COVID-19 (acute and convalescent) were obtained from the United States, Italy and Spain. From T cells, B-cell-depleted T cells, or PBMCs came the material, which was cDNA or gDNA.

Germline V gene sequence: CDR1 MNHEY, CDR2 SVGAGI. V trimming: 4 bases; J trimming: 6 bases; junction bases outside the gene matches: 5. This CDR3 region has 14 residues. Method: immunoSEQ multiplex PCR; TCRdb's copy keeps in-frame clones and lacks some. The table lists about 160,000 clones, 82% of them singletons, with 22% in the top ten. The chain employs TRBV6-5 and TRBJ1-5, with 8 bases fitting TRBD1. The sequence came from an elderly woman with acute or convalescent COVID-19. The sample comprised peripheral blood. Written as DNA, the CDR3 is TGTGCCAGCAGTTCAGACAGGGGAAGTCAGCCCCAGCATTTT. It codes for CASSSDRGSQPQHF.